The T cell receptor (beta chain) described here comes from a study of type 1 regulatory T cells. As for the study in general: An in vitro protocol generated T-allo10, a Tr1-enriched, alloantigen-specific CD4 T cell product.

Worth noting for this clonotype: Its antigen is undetermined.

TCRdb ran MiXCR on the reads and lists one entry per CDR3 protein. Here the sample spans tens of thousands of distinct CDR3 sequences, approximately 50% being singletons. Whole-study results and caveats: Compared with non-Tr1 cells, Tr1 cells showed a narrower TCR repertoire.

This CDR3 is 15 amino acids long. Deletions cut 3 bases from V and 2 bases from J, with 14 bases between. Sequencing was performed on cultured non-Tr1 T cells, either the whole culture or a sorted T cell fraction (not recorded which). The genes are TRBV12-3 or TRBV12-4 and TRBJ2-7, with D perhaps being TRBD1 or TRBD2 (5 bases each). The source of this sequence is a human donor in good health. The CDR3 loop is CASSFQGGGPYEQYF. The CDR3 bases are TGTGCCAGCAGTTTTCAGGGTGGAGGCCCCTACGAGCAGTACTTC.